This TCR beta chain was identified in a study of PD-1 blockade in classical Hodgkin lymphoma. Concerning this clone: The antigen remains undetermined.

There was relapse after autologous stem cell transplantation in every patient, and there was variation in brentuximab vedotin exposure. Study results and limitations: Diversity in CD4+ TCRs, unlike that measured in CD8+ TCRs, had risen significantly by C4D1. Complete responders' baseline diversity resembled that of newly diagnosed patients. Exclusion covered patients beginning nivolumab under 1 year post-ASCT.

Sequencing used immunoSEQ multiplex PCR; TCRdb keeps in-frame clones, though not all of them. The table has 100,000 to 130,000 clones, roughly nine tenths seen once. In germline, CDR1 is SNHLY, CDR2 FYNNEI. The CDR3 runs to 15 residues. V lost 6 bases and J 3 bases, leaving 17 bases between the germline ends. The TCR sequence derives from a human donor with classical Hodgkin lymphoma. This specimen was peripheral blood mononuclear cells (PBMCs), taken before the second cycle of nivolumab. The rearrangement links TRBV2 to TRBJ1-2, with D uncertain. The CDR3 DNA reads as TGTGCCAGCAGCGACCCCGAAGACACCGACTATGGCTACACCTTC. Amino acid sequence: CASSDPEDTDYGYTF.